The source of this T cell receptor beta chain is a study of patients and donors after allogeneic stem cell transplantation. Ten or more counts support this clonotype. The length of the CDR3 is 14 residues. With 6 bases clipped from V and 5 bases from J, the junction kept 7 bases outside the gene matches. One entry per CDR3 protein, called by TCRdb with MiXCR from the RT-PCR reads. The profile covers roughly 960,000 distinct CDR3 sequences, with 15% to 20% appearing a single time and roughly 6% taken by the ten largest. V usage is TRBV12-3 or TRBV12-4 and J usage is TRBJ2-7; 10 positions match TRBD2. The receptor comes from a human donor who was either an allogeneic HSCT recipient or a stem cell or donor lymphocyte infusion donor (not recorded which). It is not recorded whose cells these are; they may come from a transplant donor. Sample: blood, either unsorted or a sorted T cell fraction (not recorded which). As DNA, the CDR3 is TGTGCCAGCAGCCCGGGACTAGCGAACCACGAGCAGTACTTC. The encoded protein is CASSPGLANHEQYF.